These T cell receptor beta chains were read from a single sample in a study of blood T cell repertoires in COVID-19. Generated by immunoSEQ multiplex PCR, the TCRdb table keeps only in-frame clones and is missing some. The sample holds fewer than 90,000 clones, around 75% seen once. Sequenced input: peripheral blood. The receptors come from a man aged 70-80 years with COVID-19, enrolled during active disease. CDR3s include the opening cysteine and the closing phenylalanine or tryptophan. A D gene is named only where the DNA matches it firmly. Only part of the rows carry a size: once, few, many, or a class if the clone is expanded.

NA	few	TRBJ1-2	TRBV6-2/TRBV6-3	CASSGSTEYGYTF	TGTGCCAGCAGTGGATCGACAGAGTATGGCTACACCTTC
NA	NA	TRBJ1-1	TRBV27	CASSLIRGAEAFF	TGTGCCAGCAGCCTCATCAGAGGCGCTGAAGCTTTCTTT
TRBD1	NA	TRBJ1-1	TRBV6-2/TRBV6-3	CASSWDRGQYTEAFF	TGTGCCAGCAGTTGGGACAGGGGGCAGTACACTGAAGCTTTCTTT
NA	few	TRBJ1-2	TRBV5-1	CASSETGVPIRYTF	TGCGCCAGCAGCGAAACAGGTGTACCAATTCGCTACACCTTC
NA	NA	TRBJ1-5	TRBV7-9	CASSPPSSNQPQHF	TGTGCCAGCAGCCCCCCCTCTAGCAATCAGCCCCAGCATTTT
TRBD1	NA	TRBJ2-3	TRBV10-3	CATRVGGPDTQYF	TGTGCCACCCGTGTAGGGGGCCCAGATACGCAGTATTTT
TRBD2	NA	TRBJ2-2	TRBV4-3	CASSQDRGGGTGELFF	TGCGCCAGCAGCCAAGATAGGGGCGGGGGCACCGGGGAGCTGTTTTTT
NA	NA	TRBJ1-2	TRBV6-6	CASRSGSYYGYTF	TGTGCCAGCAGATCCGGGTCATACTATGGCTACACCTTC
NA	few	TRBJ1-4	TRBV28	CASSTGIGEKLFF	TGTGCCAGCAGCACAGGGATAGGAGAAAAACTGTTTTTT
NA	few	TRBJ1-1	TRBV5-1	CASSSQGVRTEAFF	TGCGCCAGCAGCTCCCAGGGTGTACGGACTGAAGCTTTCTTT
TRBD1	NA	TRBJ1-2	TRBV7-9	CASSRGTANYGYTF	TGTGCCAGCAGCCGGGGGACAGCTAACTATGGCTACACCTTC
NA	once	TRBJ1-5	TRBV5-5	CASSLAPGLSQPQHF	TGTGCCAGCAGCTTGGCCCCAGGGTTAAGTCAGCCCCAGCATTTT
NA	NA	TRBJ1-2	TRBV11-2	CASSLAGRGASYGYTF	TGTGCCAGCAGCTTAGCGGGCAGGGGCGCTAGCTATGGCTACACCTTC
NA	NA	TRBJ1-5	TRBV25-1	CASSEFYRELSNQPQHF	TGTGCCAGCAGTGAATTTTACAGGGAATTGAGCAATCAGCCCCAGCATTTT
NA	NA	TRBJ2-7	TRBV7-2	CASSSTRYEQYF	TGTGCCAGCAGCTCTACGAGGTACGAGCAGTACTTC
NA	few	TRBJ2-7	TRBV12-3/TRBV12-4	CASSLVGSYEQYF	TGTGCCAGCAGTTTAGTTGGCAGCTACGAGCAGTACTTC
NA	NA	TRBJ1-6	TRBV6-5	CASRLQGHNSPLHF	TGTGCCAGCCGATTACAGGGACATAATTCACCCCTCCACTTT
TRBD1	once	TRBJ1-1	TRBV7-8	CASSLYRQGGTEAFF	TGTGCCAGCAGCCTCTACCGACAGGGAGGTACTGAAGCTTTCTTT
NA	once	TRBJ1-6	TRBV10-2	CATRTDLQDSPLHF	TGCGCCACCCGGACAGATTTACAGGATTCACCCCTCCACTTT
TRBD2	once	TRBJ2-1	TRBV10-3	CAISEPGLAGNEQFF	TGTGCCATCAGTGAGCCGGGACTAGCGGGAAACGAGCAGTTCTTC
NA	NA	TRBJ1-2	TRBV5-4	CASSPQGLFPNYGYTF	TGTGCCAGCAGCCCACAGGGTTTATTCCCTAACTATGGCTACACCTTC
TRBD2	once	TRBJ2-3	TRBV4-3	CASSQDALGAGGDTDTQYF	TGCGCCAGCAGCCAAGACGCCCTCGGTGCGGGAGGGGACACAGATACGCAGTATTTT
TRBD2	few	TRBJ2-5	TRBV5-1	CASSSVAGPGETQYF	TGCGCCAGCAGCTCGGTAGCGGGGCCGGGGGAGACCCAGTACTTC
TRBD1	NA	TRBJ2-7	TRBV7-2	CASSNGQGGEQYF	TGTGCCAGCAGCAACGGACAGGGCGGGGAGCAGTACTTC
NA	NA	TRBJ2-1	TRBV21-1	CASSRTKLAGDEQFF	TGTGCCAGCAGCAGGACGAAACTAGCGGGGGATGAGCAGTTCTTC
NA	NA	TRBJ1-2	TRBV7-9	CASSLNVASYGYTF	TGTGCCAGCAGCTTAAACGTAGCCTCCTATGGCTACACCTTC
NA	NA	TRBJ1-1	TRBV28	CASSRENTEAFF	TGTGCCAGCAGTCGGGAGAACACTGAAGCTTTCTTT
NA	NA	TRBJ2-7	TRBV9	CASSVGGQSYEQYF	TGTGCCAGCAGCGTGGGGGGACAGTCCTACGAGCAGTACTTC
NA	NA	TRBJ2-5	TRBV18	CASSRAGVWGETQYF	TGTGCCAGCTCACGGGCCGGGGTCTGGGGAGAGACCCAGTACTTC
NA	NA	TRBJ1-3	TRBV9	CASALDGTIYF	TGTGCCAGCGCCCTAGATGGCACCATATATTTT
NA	NA	TRBJ1-1	TRBV7-9	CASSLAGRRAFF	TGTGCCAGCAGCTTAGCGGGCAGGAGGGCTTTCTTT
NA	NA	TRBJ1-3	TRBV6-4	CASSDSRTEGNTIYF	TGTGCCAGCAGTGACTCTCGGACAGAGGGAAACACCATATATTTT
NA	NA	TRBJ1-6	TRBV28	CASSSTNSPLHF	TGTGCCAGCAGTTCGACAAATTCACCCCTCCACTTT
NA	NA	TRBJ1-2	TRBV5-5	CASSFPTENYGYTF	TGTGCCAGCAGCTTTCCGACAGAGAACTATGGCTACACCTTC
NA	NA	TRBJ1-6	TRBV6-6	CASSYSRARGSPLHF	TGTGCCAGCAGTTACTCGAGGGCCCGTGGTTCACCCCTCCACTTT
TRBD1	NA	TRBJ1-1	TRBV3-1/TRBV3-2	CASSQLDRGRTEAFF	TGTGCCAGCAGCCAATTGGACAGGGGTAGGACTGAAGCTTTCTTT
NA	NA	TRBJ2-5	TRBV12-3/TRBV12-4	CASRRKETQYF	TGTGCCAGCAGGCGAAAAGAGACCCAGTACTTC
TRBD2	NA	TRBJ2-1	TRBV10-2	CASGTSGNNEQFF	TGCGCCAGCGGAACTAGCGGGAATAATGAGCAGTTCTTC
NA	NA	TRBJ2-2	TRBV9	CASSVAPAGGTGELFF	TGTGCCAGCAGCGTAGCCCCCGCGGGTGGCACCGGGGAGCTGTTTTTT
NA	NA	TRBJ2-5	TRBV5-1	CASNSGGVETQYF	TGCGCCAGCAATTCCGGGGGTGTGGAGACCCAGTACTTC
TRBD2	NA	TRBJ2-4	TRBV30	CAWGTSGTRNIQYF	TGTGCCTGGGGGACTAGCGGGACAAGAAACATTCAGTACTTC
TRBD1	NA	TRBJ1-1	TRBV18	CASSPLARTGDGGEAFF	TGTGCCAGCTCACCACTGGCCCGGACAGGGGATGGGGGTGAAGCTTTCTTT
TRBD1	NA	TRBJ1-3	TRBV7-2	CASSLAGRGPGNTIYF	TGTGCCAGCAGCTTAGCGGGCAGGGGGCCCGGAAACACCATATATTTT
TRBD1	NA	TRBJ2-5	TRBV18	CASSPPGQQETQYF	TGTGCCAGCTCACCACCGGGACAGCAAGAGACCCAGTACTTC
NA	NA	TRBJ1-1	TRBV10-2	CASSESAGAEAFF	TGCGCCAGCAGTGAGTCGGCAGGGGCTGAAGCTTTCTTT